This TCR beta chain was obtained from a study of identical twins (TCRdb year 2016). With respect to the entire study: To test whether fetal clonotypes persist, this study deep-sequenced TCR alpha and beta repertoires from monozygotic twins, from unrelated adults of various ages, and from cord blood. Replicate twin experiments were performed at different times using different library preparation protocols to rule out contamination. Results and caveats for the whole study, not just this receptor: Compared with coincidental sharing between unrelated individuals, out-of-frame TCR alpha sequences shared between twins had an excess of sequences with low generation probability. In beta out-of-frame sequences, excess twin sharing was weaker, because having fewer shared sequences lowered the signal-to-noise ratio. Abundant cord blood beta clonotypes had fewer insertions, young adult naive repertoires showed a similar but weaker trend, and memory repertoires showed no such trend. Zero-insertion analyses could be partly confounded by invariant T cells such as MAIT and iNKT, though diverse VJ usage argued against such confounding for most clonotypes. Because the same donors could not be followed over many years, conclusions were based on cross-sectional statistical analysis. In monozygotic twins, recombination models systematically underestimated out-of-frame TCR alpha sharing, but the models matched the sharing seen between unrelated individuals.

Library preparation employed 5' RACE. Sequencing instrument: Illumina HiSeq 2000. Template switching added a universal primer binding site, and the final cDNA carried a unique molecular identifier that allowed TCR cDNA molecules to be counted accurately. First-strand cDNA for TCR alpha and beta chains was synthesized from specific primers in the conserved constant-segment region. To control for contamination, every cDNA library carried two barcodes: a SMART-Mk sample barcode plus Illumina barcodes. TruSeq adapter sequences, together with Illumina sample barcodes, were added in two successive PCR steps. TCR alpha and beta cDNA libraries were sequenced on the Illumina HiSeq platform with custom primers. On the authors' methods: MiGEC was used to process raw reads and extract unique molecular identifiers, and MiXCR was used to find CDR3 positions. Recombination models were inferred per individual with the repgenHMM and IGoR tools using an EM algorithm. Shared clonotypes were analyzed with the tcR package in R, and sharing was normalized by the product of cloneset sizes. To study raw recombination without the effects of thymic and clonal selection, out-of-frame nonproductive sequences were analyzed. Clones were called with MiXCR by TCRdb after fastp trimmed the public reads at Q25, and only in-frame beta chains were retained. Under each unique CDR3 protein, matching rows form one entry showing the most common genes and DNA. The V and J calls were determined by TCRdb, not by the authors. For this sample the table gives approximately 230,000 distinct CDR3 sequences, of which 5.5% to 7.5% were detected only once. The ten largest clones add up to about 15% of the sample.

The CDR3 numbers 10 residues from cysteine through phenylalanine. The retained sequence is limited to the CDR3, 30 bases, with the frame set at the first base. At the junction V is shortened by 7 bases and J by 5 bases, with 4 bases in between. The germline V gene (reference sequence) supplies CDR1 SEHNR and CDR2 FQNEAQ. This clonotype was recorded many times. Its recognized antigen is unknown. One base away there is no much larger clone; base qualities are not given. All donors were healthy Caucasians. Three pairs of female monozygotic twins, all aged roughly 18 to 30 years, made up the twin cohort. Positive isolation kits from Invitrogen were used to isolate CD4+ and CD8+ T cell populations. These sequences were also reported in another study, on T cells expressing NK-cell markers. The second study also describes: Three sorted T-cell subsets (CD3+CD56+NKG2C+, CD3+CD56+NKG2C- and CD3+CD56-NKG2C+) from roughly eight donors had their TCR beta-chain repertoires profiled. Among the eight sequenced donors, seven were HCMV-seropositive and one was HCMV-seronegative. To restrict sorting to alphabetaTCR-expressing T cells, an anti-gammadeltaTCR antibody was added in several experiments. In 6 or 7 donors, the dominant CD3+CD56+NKG2C+ clonotypes ranked among the top 10 CD8+ clonotypes, making up roughly 1.0-7.0% of CD8+ T cells. Those dominant clonotypes were again the most abundant among CD3+CD56-NKG2C+ cells in four donors, at roughly 25-65%. Whether the expanded NKG2C-expressing T cell clones were specific for HCMV antigens was left unclear. The eight sequenced donors were randomly selected healthy volunteers, three men and five women. A commercial ELISA kit detecting HCMV-specific IgG in serum was used to determine HCMV serostatus. MIGEC was used to demultiplex reads and group the reads by UMI, and MiTCR was used to assemble and quantify clonotypes. To remove erroneous sequences, TCR cDNA sequences were retained only when supported by two or more reads. Downstream repertoire analysis used the tcR package, and clonotypes were matched across fractions by CDR3 nucleotide sequence plus V segment. VDJmatch was used to annotate antigen specificity against VDJdb, with one amino acid substitution allowed in CDR3.

The chain is assembled from TRBV7-9 and TRBJ2-3; too little of a D gene remains to name it. The TCR comes from a woman aged 18 to 35 in good health. Source material: CD8+ T cells sorted from blood. The DNA sequence is as follows: TGTGCCAGCAACGGAGATACGCAGTATTTT. It translates to CASNGDTQYF.